These 16 T cell receptor beta chains share one sample of origin, sequenced in a study of blood T cell repertoires in COVID-19. Sequencing used immunoSEQ multiplex PCR; TCRdb keeps in-frame clones, though not all of them. The sample contains roughly 250,000 clones, 87% of which appear only once. The specimen sequenced was PBMCs or T cells enriched from blood (not recorded which). The receptors shown here come from a young woman with acute COVID-19.

V usage is TRBV7-3 and J usage is TRBJ2-2, with D possibly TRBD2 on 6 matching bases. The germline V gene has CDR1 SGHTA and CDR2 FQGTGA. V was cut by 6 bases and J by 3 bases, with 14 bases left in between. The CDR3 extends over 15 amino acids. The CDR3 DNA is TGTGCCAGCAGTTTGACCCCGGGGGACACCGGGGAGCTGTTTTTT. Protein product: CASSLTPGDTGELFF.

The chain employs TRBV7-8 and TRBJ2-1; 11 bases line up with TRBD2. This CDR3 contains 18 residues. V shed 2 bases and J 2 bases; nucleotides not matched to a gene: 8. Per the germline V gene, CDR1 is SGHVS and CDR2 is FQNEAQ. CDR3 protein: CASSLPATSGKAYNEQFF. The CDR3 DNA reads as TGTGCCAGCAGCTTACCCGCGACTAGCGGGAAGGCCTACAATGAGCAGTTCTTC.

This clone was detected only a few times. CDR3 amino acids: CASSLGNEQYF. Written as DNA, the CDR3 is TGTGCCAGCAGTTTGGGCAACGAGCAGTACTTC. The chain recombines TRBV12-3 or TRBV12-4 with TRBJ2-7, with unresolved D. The germline V and J ends were trimmed by 3 bases and 5 bases, with 5 bases remaining between them. CDR3 length: 11 residues.

The chain links TRBV14 to TRBJ1-1; no definite D call. Germline CDR1 SGHDN, CDR2 FVKESK. The CDR3 extends over 12 amino acids. V was cut by 3 bases and J by 4 bases, with 6 bases left in between. CDR3 region: CASSHQATEAFF. The CDR3 nucleotides are TGTGCCAGCAGCCACCAGGCCACTGAAGCTTTCTTT. Full variable domain (rest looked up from reference TRBV14 and TRBJ1-1): EAGVTQFPSHSVIEKGQTVTLRCDPISGHDNLYWYRRVMGKEIKFLLHFVKESKQDESGMPNNRFLAERTGGTYSTLKVQPAELEDSGVYFCASSHQATEAFFGQGTRLTVV.

This chain connects TRBV5-6 to TRBJ2-1; 9 bases align to TRBD2. This CDR3 region has 16 residues. CDR1 SGHDT and CDR2 YYEEEE come from the germline V gene. With 4 bases clipped from V and 6 bases from J, the junction kept 11 bases outside the gene matches. As DNA, the CDR3 is TGTGCCAGCAGCATGGTCCGACTAGCGGCCGTCAATGAGCAGTTCTTC. Residues: CASSMVRLAAVNEQFF. Complete variable domain (other parts from reference TRBV5-6 and TRBJ2-1): DAGVTQSPTHLIKTRGQQVTLRCSPKSGHDTVSWYQQALGQGPQFIFQYYEEEERQRGNFPDRFSGHQFPNYSSELNVNALLLGDSALYLCASSMVRLAAVNEQFFGPGTRLTVL.

This clone has just a few counts. The chain joins TRBV7-9 to TRBJ1-2, with 7 positions matching TRBD1. Losses at the gene ends were 0 bases for V and 5 bases for J; bases not matched to a gene: 9. Germline assignment: CDR1 SEHNR and CDR2 FQNEAQ (reference sequence). The CDR3 is 16 residues long. The CDR3 reads CASSLASPGGFYGYTF. CDR3 bases: TGTGCCAGCAGCTTAGCGAGTCCAGGGGGTTTTTATGGCTACACCTTC.

The CDR3 coding sequence is TGTGCCAGCAGCTGGGACAGGGCTGGCTACACCTTC. Residues: CASSWDRAGYTF. The chain couples TRBV7-9 to TRBJ1-2, with 9 bases matching TRBD1. The germline V gene has CDR1 SEHNR and CDR2 FQNEAQ (reference sequence). This CDR3 is 12 amino acids long. The ends lost 4 bases at V and 7 bases at J; junction bases unmatched: 1.

This chain links TRBV7-4 with TRBJ1-4; D uncertain. V was shortened by 8 bases and J by 8 bases, with 15 bases between the two germline ends. Germline V gene data show CDR1 as SGHVT and CDR2 as SQSDAQ. The length of the CDR3 is 13 residues. CDR3 residues: CASWTPTGEKLFF. The CDR3 DNA follows: TGTGCCAGCTGGACTCCAACTGGGGAAAAACTGTTTTTT.

Here the CDR3 reads CASSFFRQGGEQYF. In nucleotides, the CDR3 is TGTGCCAGCAGTTTCTTTCGGCAGGGTGGCGAGCAGTACTTC. The chain joins TRBV28 to TRBJ2-7; D possibly corresponds to TRBD1 (5 bases). This CDR3 comprises 14 residues. The V gene's germline CDR1 is MDHEN and CDR2 SYDVKM. The V end lost 3 bases, the J end lost 6 bases, and 15 bases lay between the germline ends.

V and J are TRBV7-8 and TRBJ2-7; tentatively, D is TRBD1 (6 bases). Trimming removed 1 base from V and 3 bases from J, with 13 bases in between. This CDR3 spans 15 amino acids. Germline assignment: CDR1 SGHVS and CDR2 FQNEAQ. The CDR3: CASSLVGTNYYEQYF. In nucleotides, the CDR3 is TGTGCCAGCAGCTTAGTCGGGACAAACTACTACGAGCAGTACTTC. The full variable domain, completed using reference TRBV7-8 and TRBJ2-7, is GAGVSQSPRYKVAKRGQDVALRCDPISGHVSLFWYQQALGQGPEFLTYFQNEAQLDKSGLPSDRFFAERPEGSVSTLKIQRTQQEDSAVYLCASSLVGTNYYEQYFGPGTRLTVT.

This chain joins TRBV2 and TRBJ1-4; D is perhaps TRBD1 (5 bases). Looked up from germline, CDR1 is SNHLY and CDR2 is FYNNEI. Between the trimmed V and J ends, which lost 0 bases and 7 bases, there was a span of 18 bases. The CDR3 has 17 residues. CDR3 DNA sequence: TGTGCCAGCAGTGAAGCGCTCAGACGGGAGGGGAGTGAAAAACTGTTTTTT. This sequence encodes CASSEALRREGSEKLFF.

This rearrangement joins TRBV5-1 to TRBJ2-5, with 8 bases identical to TRBD2. Germline loops: CDR1 SGHRS, CDR2 YFSETQ. The CDR3 covers 14 residues. Losses at the gene ends were 7 bases for V and 2 bases for J; bases not matched to a gene: 7. CDR3 sequence (DNA): TGCGCCAGCGCACCATTAGCGGGGCAAGAGACCCAGTACTTC. Its translation is CASAPLAGQETQYF.

The chain is built from TRBV20-1 and TRBJ2-7, with 8 bases identical to TRBD1. Germline V gene lookup returns CDR1 DFQATT and CDR2 SNEGSKA (reference sequence). The CDR3 is 11 amino acids. The V gene end was trimmed by 6 bases and the J gene end by 5 bases; junction bases not matched to a gene: 3. CDR3 in amino acids: CSAQTGDEQYF. CDR3 DNA: TGCAGTGCCCAGACAGGGGACGAGCAGTACTTC.

V and J are TRBV7-9 and TRBJ2-1; 7 bases fit TRBD2. The germline gives CDR1 SEHNR, CDR2 FQNEAQ (reference sequence). Losses at the gene ends were 6 bases for V and 3 bases for J; bases not matched to a gene: 8. This CDR3 contains 15 residues. CDR3 protein: CASSPGASGYNEQFF. The CDR3 DNA sequence: TGTGCCAGCAGTCCCGGGGCTAGCGGCTACAATGAGCAGTTCTTC.

This clone occurred once. The rearrangement uses TRBV28 and TRBJ2-3; 8 nucleotides agree with TRBD2. Germline CDR1 MDHEN, CDR2 SYDVKM. J was trimmed by 2 bases and V by 5 bases; bases with no gene match: 15. The CDR3 runs 18 residues. CDR3 in DNA: TGTGCCAGCAGTCCTGCTTCCACAAGCGGGGGCTACACAGATACGCAGTATTTT. Its protein is CASSPASTSGGYTDTQYF.

The count of this clone is one. V is TRBV7-2 and J is TRBJ1-1, with D maybe TRBD1 (5 bases). Trimming pared 5 bases from V and 1 base from J, leaving 8 bases between. This CDR3 is 13 amino acids long. Germline V gives CDR1 SGHTA, CDR2 FQGNSA. The CDR3 nucleotides are TGTGCCAGCAGCACCGACAGGAACACTGAAGCTTTCTTT. As protein: CASSTDRNTEAFF.